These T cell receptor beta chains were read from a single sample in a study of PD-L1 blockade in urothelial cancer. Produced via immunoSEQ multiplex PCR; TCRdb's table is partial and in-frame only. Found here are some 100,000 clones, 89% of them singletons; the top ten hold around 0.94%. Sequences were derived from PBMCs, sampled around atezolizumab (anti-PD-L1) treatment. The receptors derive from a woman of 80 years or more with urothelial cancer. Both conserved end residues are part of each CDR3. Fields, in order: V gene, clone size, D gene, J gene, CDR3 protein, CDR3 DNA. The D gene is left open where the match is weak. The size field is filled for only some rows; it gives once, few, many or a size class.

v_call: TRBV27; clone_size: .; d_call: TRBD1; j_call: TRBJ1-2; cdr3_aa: CASRQGARGYTF; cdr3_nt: TGTGCCAGCAGACAGGGGGCGCGCGGCTACACCTTC
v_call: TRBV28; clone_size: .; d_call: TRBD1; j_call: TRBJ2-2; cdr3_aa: CASSPGTVYTGELFF; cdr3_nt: TGTGCCAGCAGTCCCGGGACAGTATACACCGGGGAGCTGTTTTTT
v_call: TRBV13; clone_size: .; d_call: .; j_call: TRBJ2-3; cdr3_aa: CASSFTRQVITDTQYF; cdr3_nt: TGTGCCAGCAGCTTCACGAGACAGGTGATCACAGATACGCAGTATTTT
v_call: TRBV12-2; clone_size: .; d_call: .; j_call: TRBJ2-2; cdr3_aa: CASRLSSYTGELFF; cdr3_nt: TGTGCAAGTCGCTTGTCTAGCTATACCGGGGAGCTGTTTTTT
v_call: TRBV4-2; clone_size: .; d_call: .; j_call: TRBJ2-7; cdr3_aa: CASSQVSGQWEQYF; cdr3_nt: TGTGCCAGCAGCCAAGTTTCAGGACAGTGGGAGCAGTACTTC
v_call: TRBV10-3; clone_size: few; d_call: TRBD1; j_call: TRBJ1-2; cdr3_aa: CAISEGGDRGNGYTF; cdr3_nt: TGTGCCATCAGTGAGGGTGGCGACAGGGGTAATGGCTACACCTTC
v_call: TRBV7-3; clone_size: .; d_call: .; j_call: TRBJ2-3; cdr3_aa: CASSPPGGDTQYF; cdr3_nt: TGTGCCAGCAGCCCCCCGGGTGGCGATACGCAGTATTTT
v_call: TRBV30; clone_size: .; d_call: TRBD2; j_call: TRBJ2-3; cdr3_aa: CAWRGIGLAGTRTDTQYF; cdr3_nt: TGTGCCTGGAGGGGAATAGGATTAGCGGGTACCCGCACAGATACGCAGTATTTT
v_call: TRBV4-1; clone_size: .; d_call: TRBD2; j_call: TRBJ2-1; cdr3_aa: CASSEQPSSGSNEQFF; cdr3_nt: TGCGCCAGCAGCGAACAGCCCTCTAGCGGGAGTAATGAGCAGTTCTTC
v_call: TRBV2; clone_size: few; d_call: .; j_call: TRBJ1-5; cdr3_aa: CASSPQEGYNQPQHF; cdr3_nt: TGTGCCAGCAGTCCTCAGGAGGGATACAATCAGCCCCAGCATTTT
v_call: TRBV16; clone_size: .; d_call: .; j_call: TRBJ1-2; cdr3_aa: CASSQRQNLYGYTF; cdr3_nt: TGTGCCAGCAGCCAGAGGCAGAACCTTTATGGCTACACCTTC
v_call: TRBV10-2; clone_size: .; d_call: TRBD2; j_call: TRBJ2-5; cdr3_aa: CASSRWASGNQETQYF; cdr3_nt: TGCGCCAGCAGCCGGTGGGCTAGCGGGAACCAAGAGACCCAGTACTTC
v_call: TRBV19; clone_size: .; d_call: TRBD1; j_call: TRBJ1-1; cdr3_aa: CASSRTGDTEAFF; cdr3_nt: TGTGCCAGTAGTCGGACAGGGGACACTGAAGCTTTCTTT
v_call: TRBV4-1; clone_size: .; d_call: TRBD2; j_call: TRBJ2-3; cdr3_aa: CASSQESGRVTSTDTQYF; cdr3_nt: TGCGCCAGCAGCCAAGAAAGCGGGAGGGTCACTAGCACAGATACGCAGTATTTT
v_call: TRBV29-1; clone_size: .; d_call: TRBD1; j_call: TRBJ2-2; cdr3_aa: CSIRQGTNTGELFF; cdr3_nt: TGCAGCATAAGACAGGGCACGAACACCGGGGAGCTGTTTTTT
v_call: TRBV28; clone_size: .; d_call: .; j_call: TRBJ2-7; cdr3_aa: CASSFDRLRHEQYF; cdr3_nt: TGTGCCAGCAGTTTCGACAGGCTTCGCCACGAGCAGTACTTC
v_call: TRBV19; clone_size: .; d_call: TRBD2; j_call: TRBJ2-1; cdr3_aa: CASSTSGNSYNEQFF; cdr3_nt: TGTGCCAGTAGTACTAGCGGGAACTCCTACAATGAGCAGTTCTTC
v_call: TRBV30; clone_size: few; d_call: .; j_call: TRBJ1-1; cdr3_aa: CAWSGVSGASQAFF; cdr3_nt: TGTGCCTGGAGTGGAGTGAGTGGGGCTTCTCAAGCTTTCTTT
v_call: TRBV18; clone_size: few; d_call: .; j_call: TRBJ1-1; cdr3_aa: CASSLDKNTEAFF; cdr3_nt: TGTGCCAGCTCCCTCGACAAGAACACTGAAGCTTTCTTT
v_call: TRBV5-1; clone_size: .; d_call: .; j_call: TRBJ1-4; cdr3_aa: CASSPGTGVGHEKLFF; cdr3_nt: TGCGCCAGCAGCCCAGGGACGGGGGTCGGGCATGAAAAACTGTTTTTT
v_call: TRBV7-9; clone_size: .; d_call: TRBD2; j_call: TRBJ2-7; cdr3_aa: CASSPPGGRADRYEQYF; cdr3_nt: TGTGCCAGCAGCCCGCCTGGGGGGAGGGCCGATCGGTACGAGCAGTACTTC
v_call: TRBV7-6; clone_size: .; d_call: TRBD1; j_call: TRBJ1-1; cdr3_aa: CASSPRTGELVEAFF; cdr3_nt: TGTGCCAGCAGCCCGCGGACAGGGGAACTTGTTGAAGCTTTCTTT
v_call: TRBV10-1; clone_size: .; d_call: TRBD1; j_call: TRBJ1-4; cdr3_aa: CARGQRNEKLFF; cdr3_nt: TGCGCCAGGGGACAGCGAAATGAAAAACTGTTTTTT
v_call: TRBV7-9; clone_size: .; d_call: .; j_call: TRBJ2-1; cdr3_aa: CASSLGTKGFF; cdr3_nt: TGTGCCAGCAGCTTAGGGACTAAGGGGTTCTTC
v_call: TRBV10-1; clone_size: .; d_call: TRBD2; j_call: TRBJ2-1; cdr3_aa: CASSDVAGPTGEQFF; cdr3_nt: TGCGCCAGCAGTGATGTAGCGGGACCTACTGGTGAGCAGTTCTTC
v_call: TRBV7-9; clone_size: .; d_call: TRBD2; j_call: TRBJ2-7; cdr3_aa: CASSWGLAGGYHEQYF; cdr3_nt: TGTGCCAGCAGCTGGGGACTAGCGGGAGGATACCACGAGCAGTACTTC
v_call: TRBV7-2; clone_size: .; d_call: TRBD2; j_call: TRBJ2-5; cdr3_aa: CATAGGWEGSETQYF; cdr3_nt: TGTGCCACCGCCGGTGGGTGGGAGGGATCGGAGACCCAGTACTTC
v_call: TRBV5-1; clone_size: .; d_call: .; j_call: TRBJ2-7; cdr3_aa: CASSPTGTPYEQYF; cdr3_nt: TGCGCCAGCAGCCCCACAGGGACGCCCTACGAGCAGTACTTC
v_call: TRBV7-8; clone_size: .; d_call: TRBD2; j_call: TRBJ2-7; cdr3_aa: CASSLGVIAGWGAYEQYF; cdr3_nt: TGTGCCAGCAGCTTAGGGGTTATAGCGGGATGGGGAGCATACGAGCAGTACTTC
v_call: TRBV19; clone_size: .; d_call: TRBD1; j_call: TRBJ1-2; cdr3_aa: CASSITRQGGNYGYTF; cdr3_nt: TGTGCCAGTAGTATAACCCGACAGGGCGGGAACTATGGCTACACCTTC
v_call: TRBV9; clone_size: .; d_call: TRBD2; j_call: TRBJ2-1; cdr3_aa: CASSPRLAGGPEQFF; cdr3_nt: TGTGCCAGCAGCCCCAGACTAGCGGGAGGACCTGAGCAGTTCTTC
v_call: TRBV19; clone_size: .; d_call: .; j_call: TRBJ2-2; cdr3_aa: CASTITGLPNTGELFF; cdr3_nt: TGTGCCAGTACCATAACAGGGCTCCCGAACACCGGGGAGCTGTTTTTT
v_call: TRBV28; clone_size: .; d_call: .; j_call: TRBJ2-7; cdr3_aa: CASSPPRDSGEQYF; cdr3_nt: TGTGCCAGCAGCCCCCCCCGAGATTCGGGGGAGCAGTACTTC
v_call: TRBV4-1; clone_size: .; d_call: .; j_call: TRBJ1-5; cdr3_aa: CASSQDLTVTNQPQHF; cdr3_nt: TGCGCCAGCAGCCAGGATTTGACAGTTACTAATCAGCCCCAGCATTTT
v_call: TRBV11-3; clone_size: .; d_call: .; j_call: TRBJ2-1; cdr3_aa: CASSYNSGNEQFF; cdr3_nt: TGTGCCAGCAGCTACAATTCGGGGAATGAGCAGTTCTTC
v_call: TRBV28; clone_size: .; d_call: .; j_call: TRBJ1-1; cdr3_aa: CASSFPRMNTEAFF; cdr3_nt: TGTGCCAGCAGTTTTCCTCGTATGAACACTGAAGCTTTCTTT
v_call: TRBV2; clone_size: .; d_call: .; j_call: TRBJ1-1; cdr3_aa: CASRGTGILNTEAFF; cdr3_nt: TGTGCCAGCAGGGGAACAGGGATTCTGAACACTGAAGCTTTCTTT
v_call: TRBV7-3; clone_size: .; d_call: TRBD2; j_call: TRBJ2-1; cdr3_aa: CASSQGLAVDEQFF; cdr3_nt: TGTGCCAGCAGCCAGGGACTAGCGGTGGATGAGCAGTTCTTC
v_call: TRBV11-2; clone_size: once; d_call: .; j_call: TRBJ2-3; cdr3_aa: CASSLGQGADTQYF; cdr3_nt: TGTGCCAGCAGCTTAGGTCAGGGCGCAGATACGCAGTATTTT
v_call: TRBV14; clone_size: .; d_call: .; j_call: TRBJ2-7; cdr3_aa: CASSQLSPSGLYEQYF; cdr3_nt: TGTGCCAGCAGCCAACTGAGCCCGAGCGGGCTCTACGAGCAGTACTTC
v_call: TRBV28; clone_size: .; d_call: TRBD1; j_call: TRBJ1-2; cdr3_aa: CASSSLGQGEYGYTF; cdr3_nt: TGTGCCAGCAGTTCCCTCGGACAGGGAGAATATGGCTACACCTTC
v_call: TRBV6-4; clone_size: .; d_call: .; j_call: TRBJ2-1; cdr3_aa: CASSDSGGAGQFF; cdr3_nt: TGTGCCAGCAGTGACTCGGGGGGGGCCGGGCAGTTCTTC
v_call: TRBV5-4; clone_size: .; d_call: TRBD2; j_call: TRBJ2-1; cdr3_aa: CASSAGGSSYNEQFF; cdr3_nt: TGTGCCAGCAGCGCGGGAGGAAGCTCCTACAATGAGCAGTTCTTC
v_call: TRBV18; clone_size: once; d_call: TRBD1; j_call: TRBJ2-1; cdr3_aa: CASSRNRDRAYNEQFF; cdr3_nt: TGTGCCAGCTCGCGAAACCGGGACAGGGCCTACAATGAGCAGTTCTTC
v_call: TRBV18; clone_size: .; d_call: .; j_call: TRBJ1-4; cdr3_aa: CASSQVKRTNEKLFF; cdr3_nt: TGTGCCAGCTCACAAGTGAAGCGAACTAATGAAAAACTGTTTTTT
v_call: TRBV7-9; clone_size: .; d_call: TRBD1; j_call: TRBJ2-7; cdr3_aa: CASSFAPGQNYEQYF; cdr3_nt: TGTGCCAGCAGCTTCGCACCGGGACAGAACTACGAGCAGTACTTC
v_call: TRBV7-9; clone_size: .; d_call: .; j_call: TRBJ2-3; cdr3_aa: CASSLDIGSTDTQYF; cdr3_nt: TGTGCCAGCAGCTTAGACATCGGGAGCACAGATACGCAGTATTTT
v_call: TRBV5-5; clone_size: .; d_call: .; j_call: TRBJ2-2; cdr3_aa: CASSLGRGVNTGELFF; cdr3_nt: TGTGCCAGCAGCTTGGGTCGGGGAGTGAACACCGGGGAGCTGTTTTTT
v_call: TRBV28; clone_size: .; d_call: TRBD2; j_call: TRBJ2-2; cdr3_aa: CASRGTSGTGELFF; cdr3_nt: TGTGCCAGCAGGGGGACTAGCGGCACCGGGGAGCTGTTTTTT
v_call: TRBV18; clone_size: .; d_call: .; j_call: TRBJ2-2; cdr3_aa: CASSPPIAGIEMNTGELFF; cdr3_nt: TGTGCCAGCTCACCACCGATCGCGGGGATAGAGATGAACACCGGGGAGCTGTTTTTT
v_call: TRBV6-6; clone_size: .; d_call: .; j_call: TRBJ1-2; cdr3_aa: CASSQQGGYGYTF; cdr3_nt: TGTGCCAGCAGCCAGCAGGGAGGGTATGGCTACACCTTC
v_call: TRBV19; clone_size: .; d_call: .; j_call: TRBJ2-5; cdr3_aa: CATSKGQGQETQYF; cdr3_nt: TGTGCCACCTCAAAGGGGCAGGGACAAGAGACCCAGTACTTC
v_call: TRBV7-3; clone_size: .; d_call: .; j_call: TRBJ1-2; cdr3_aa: CASSLGGYGYTF; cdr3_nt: TGTGCCAGCAGCTTAGGAGGGTACGGCTACACCTTC
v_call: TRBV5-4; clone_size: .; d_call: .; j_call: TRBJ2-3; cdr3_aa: CASSPDSRTTTDTQYF; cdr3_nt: TGTGCCAGCAGCCCGGACTCGAGAACCACCACAGATACGCAGTATTTT
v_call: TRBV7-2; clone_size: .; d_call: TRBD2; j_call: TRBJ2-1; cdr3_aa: CASSDASGRSYNEQFF; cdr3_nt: TGTGCCAGCAGCGATGCTAGCGGTCGCTCCTACAATGAGCAGTTCTTC
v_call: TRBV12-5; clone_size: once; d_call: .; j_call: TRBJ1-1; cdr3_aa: CASGLAPDTEAFF; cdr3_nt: TGTGCTAGTGGTTTGGCCCCGGACACTGAAGCTTTCTTT
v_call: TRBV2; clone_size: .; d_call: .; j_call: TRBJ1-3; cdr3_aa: CASSEEQISGNTIYF; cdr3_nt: TGTGCCAGCAGTGAAGAACAGATCTCTGGAAACACCATATATTTT
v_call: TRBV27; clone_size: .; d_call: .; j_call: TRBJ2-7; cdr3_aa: CASSLKYENYEQYF; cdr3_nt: TGTGCCAGCAGTTTAAAATATGAGAACTACGAGCAGTACTTC